Below are 12 T cell receptor beta chains sequenced from a single sample in a study of cytomegalovirus exposure and HLA in healthy donors. Both 60 Vbeta primers and 13 Jbeta primers went into the PCR. This table comes from immunoSEQ multiplex PCR, and its TCRdb copy is limited to in-frame clones, with some not included. The data contain more than 250,000 clones, around nine tenths of them singletons. Input material: PBMCs. Source of these receptors: a woman in her late teens or twenties in good health and CMV-seronegative.

The chain joins TRBV10-3 to TRBJ2-2; 11 nucleotides line up with TRBD2. CDR1 and CDR2 (germline): ENHRY, SYGVKD. The CDR3 contains 17 residues. The V gene end was trimmed by 3 bases and the J gene end by 0 bases; junction bases not matched to a gene: 3. This CDR3 is CAISEGTSGPNTGELFF. CDR3 bases: TGTGCCATCAGTGAAGGGACTAGCGGACCGAACACCGGGGAGCTGTTTTTT.

The chain has TRBV28 and TRBJ2-5, with a tentative D call TRBD2 (5 bases). V lost 5 bases and J lost 7, with 14 bases in between. Germline V gene data show CDR1 as MDHEN and CDR2 as SYDVKM. The CDR3 spans 13 residues. CDR3 protein: CASSLTSHWTQYF. The CDR3 nucleotides read TGTGCCAGCAGTCTCACTAGTCATTGGACCCAGTACTTC.

CDR3 in amino acids: CASSQLGGSYNEQFF. For the CDR3, the DNA is TGTGCCAGCAGCCAGTTGGGGGGTTCTTACAATGAGCAGTTCTTC. This chain connects TRBV7-8 to TRBJ2-1, with D tentatively TRBD2 (6 bases). CDR3 length: 15 amino acids. V gave up 5 bases and J gave up 4 bases, with 15 bases separating them. Germline CDR1 reads SGHVS; CDR2 reads FQNEAQ.

This sequence joins TRBV13 and TRBJ1-2; no clear D gene. The CDR3 extends over 14 amino acids. Per the germline V gene, CDR1 is PRHDT and CDR2 is FYEKMQ (reference sequence). Trimming left V 3 bases short and J 0 bases short, with 8 bases between. The chain's CDR3 is CASSFAGSNYGYTF. CDR3 coding DNA: TGTGCCAGCAGCTTCGCAGGTTCTAACTATGGCTACACCTTC.

This chain connects TRBV5-4 to TRBJ1-3; 10 nucleotides match TRBD1. The germline V gene encodes CDR1 SGHNT and CDR2 YYREEE (reference sequence). Germline trimming cut 3 bases from V and 7 bases from J; bases unmatched to any gene: 7. The CDR3 loop spans 15 amino acids. The CDR3 reads CASSSPGQGLNTIYF. The DNA for the CDR3 is TGTGCCAGCAGCTCCCCGGGACAGGGGTTGAACACCATATATTTT.

J is TRBJ2-4 and V is TRBV6-1; D gene ambiguous. Trimming took off 1 base at V and 0 bases at J, with 4 bases between the two ends. The CDR3 loop spans 14 amino acids. Germline lookup yields CDR1 MNHNS and CDR2 SASEGT. The CDR3 nucleotides are TGTGCCAGCAGTGAAGTCTTAGCCAAAAACATTCAGTACTTC. It translates to CASSEVLAKNIQYF.

The chain has TRBV7-2 and TRBJ1-1; maybe TRBD1 (5 bases). Trimming took off 1 base at V and 1 base at J, with 10 bases between the two ends. This CDR3 has 15 amino acids. CDR1 SGHTA and CDR2 FQGNSA come from the germline V gene. CDR3 DNA: TGTGCCAGCAGCTTAGTAGCAGGGCAGAACACTGAAGCTTTCTTT. Translating gives CASSLVAGQNTEAFF.

The chain links TRBV2 to TRBJ2-7; 7 bases map to TRBD2. This CDR3 has 13 residues. V shed 3 bases, J shed 7 bases, and the junction held 6 bases outside the gene matches. CDR1 is SNHLY, CDR2 FYNNEI, per germline. CDR3 residues: CASSDTGEGEQYF. The CDR3 coding sequence is TGTGCCAGCAGTGATACCGGGGAGGGTGAGCAGTACTTC.

The chain recombines TRBV5-1 with TRBJ2-1; maybe TRBD2 (7 bases). V lost 0 bases and J 7 bases, leaving 23 bases between the germline ends. The CDR3 extends over 18 amino acids. Looked up from germline, CDR1 is SGHRS and CDR2 is YFSETQ. In nucleotides, the CDR3 is TGCGCCAGCAGCTTGGGGCCTCTGGGAGCGGGGAGGGGGAATGAGCAGTTCTTC. It encodes CASSLGPLGAGRGNEQFF.

This clone has only a few counts. The gene calls are TRBV4-1 and TRBJ2-6; 12 bases align to TRBD2. Germline CDR1 MGHRA, CDR2 YSYEKL. The CDR3 loop spans 18 amino acids. V shed 4 bases, J shed 0 bases, and the junction held 4 bases outside the gene matches. The CDR3 DNA follows: TGCGCCAGCAGCCCATCTAGCGGGGGGGTCTCTGGGGCCAACGTCCTGACTTTC. Protein sequence: CASSPSSGGVSGANVLTF.

V usage is TRBV9 and J usage is TRBJ1-5; D is unresolved. Deletions cut 0 bases from V and 6 bases from J, with 7 bases between. This CDR3 has 13 residues. The germline V gene encodes CDR1 SGDLS and CDR2 YYNGEE. As DNA, the CDR3 is TGTGCCAGCAGCGTAGGTCACAGTCAGCCCCAGCATTTT. It codes for CASSVGHSQPQHF. Full variable domain (rest looked up from reference TRBV9 and TRBJ1-5): DSGVTQTPKHLITATGQRVTLRCSPRSGDLSVYWYQQSLDQGLQFLIQYYNGEERAKGNILERFSAQQFPDLHSELNLSSLELGDSALYFCASSVGHSQPQHFGDGTRLSIL.

The chain is built from TRBV4-1 and TRBJ1-2, with D possibly TRBD1 on 6 matching bases. CDR3 length: 16 amino acids. Germline loops: CDR1 MGHRA, CDR2 YSYEKL. Trimming took off 1 base at V and 4 bases at J, with 16 bases between the two ends. The CDR3 region has the DNA TGCGCCAGCAGCCAAGTAGCAGGGGATTTGACCTATGGCTACACCTTC. Translated, it gives CASSQVAGDLTYGYTF.